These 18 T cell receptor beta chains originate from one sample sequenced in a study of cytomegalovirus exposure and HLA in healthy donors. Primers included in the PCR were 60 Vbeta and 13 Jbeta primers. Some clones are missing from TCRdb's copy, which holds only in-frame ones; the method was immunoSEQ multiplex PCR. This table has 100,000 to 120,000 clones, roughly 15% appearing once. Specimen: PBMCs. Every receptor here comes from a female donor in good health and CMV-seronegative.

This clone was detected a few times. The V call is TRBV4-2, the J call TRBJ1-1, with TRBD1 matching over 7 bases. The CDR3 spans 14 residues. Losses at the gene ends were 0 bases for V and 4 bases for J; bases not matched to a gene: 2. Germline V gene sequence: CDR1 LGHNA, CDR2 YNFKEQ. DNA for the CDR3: TGTGCCAGCAGCCAAGAACAGGGGACCACTGAAGCTTTCTTT. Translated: CASSQEQGTTEAFF.

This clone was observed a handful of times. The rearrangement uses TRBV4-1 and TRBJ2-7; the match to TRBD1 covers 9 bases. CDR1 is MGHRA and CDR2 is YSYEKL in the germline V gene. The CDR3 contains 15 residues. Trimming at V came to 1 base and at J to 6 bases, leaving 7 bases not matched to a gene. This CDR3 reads CASSQVPQGASEQYF. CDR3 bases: TGCGCCAGCAGCCAAGTACCACAGGGGGCGAGCGAGCAGTACTTC.

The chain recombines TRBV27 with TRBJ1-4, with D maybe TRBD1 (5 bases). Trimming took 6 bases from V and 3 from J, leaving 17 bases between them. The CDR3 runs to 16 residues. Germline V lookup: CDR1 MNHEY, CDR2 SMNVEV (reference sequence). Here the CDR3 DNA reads TGTGCCAGCAGGGGCCAGCTTAGGGGCTCTAATGAAAAACTGTTTTTT. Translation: CASRGQLRGSNEKLFF.

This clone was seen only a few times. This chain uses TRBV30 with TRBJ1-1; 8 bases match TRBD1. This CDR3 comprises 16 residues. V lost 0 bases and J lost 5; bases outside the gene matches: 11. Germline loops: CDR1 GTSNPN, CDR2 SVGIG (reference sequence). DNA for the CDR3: TGTGCCTGGAGTGTTCCACCGACAGGGGTGGCGACTGAAGCTTTCTTT. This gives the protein CAWSVPPTGVATEAFF.

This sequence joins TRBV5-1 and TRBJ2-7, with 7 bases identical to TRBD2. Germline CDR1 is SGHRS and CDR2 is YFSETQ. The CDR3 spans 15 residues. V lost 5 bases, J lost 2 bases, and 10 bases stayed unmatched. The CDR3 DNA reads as TGCGCCAGCAGACCCTCTAGCGGAGGGGCCTACGAGCAGTACTTC. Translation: CASRPSSGGAYEQYF.

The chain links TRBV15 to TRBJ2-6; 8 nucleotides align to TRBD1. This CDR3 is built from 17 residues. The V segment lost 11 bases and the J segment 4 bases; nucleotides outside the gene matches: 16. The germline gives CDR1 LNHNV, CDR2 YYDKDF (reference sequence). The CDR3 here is CAPNIRQGAGGANVLTF. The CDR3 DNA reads TGTGCCCCCAATATCCGGCAGGGGGCAGGAGGGGCCAACGTCCTGACTTTC.

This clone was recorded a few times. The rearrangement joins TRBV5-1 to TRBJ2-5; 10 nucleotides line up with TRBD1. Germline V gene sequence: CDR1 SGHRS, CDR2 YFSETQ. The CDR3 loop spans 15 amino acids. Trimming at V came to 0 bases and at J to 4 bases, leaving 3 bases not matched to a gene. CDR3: CASSLGQGAIETQYF. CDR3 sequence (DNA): TGCGCCAGCAGCTTGGGACAGGGGGCTATAGAGACCCAGTACTTC.

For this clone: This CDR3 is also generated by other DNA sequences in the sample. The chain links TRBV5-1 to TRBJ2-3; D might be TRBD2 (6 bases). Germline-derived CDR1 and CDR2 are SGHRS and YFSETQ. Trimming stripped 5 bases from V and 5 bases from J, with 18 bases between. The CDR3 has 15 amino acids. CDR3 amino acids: CASRYRGRKEDTQYF. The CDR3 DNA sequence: TGCGCCAGCAGATACCGAGGGAGGAAGGAAGATACGCAGTATTTT.

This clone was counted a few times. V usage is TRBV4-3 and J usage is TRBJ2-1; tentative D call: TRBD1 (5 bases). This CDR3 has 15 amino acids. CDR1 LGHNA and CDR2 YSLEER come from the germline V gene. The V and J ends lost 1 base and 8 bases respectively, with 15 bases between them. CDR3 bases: TGCGCCAGCAGCCAAGGAGGACACTCTTTGGATGAGCAGTTCTTC. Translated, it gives CASSQGGHSLDEQFF.

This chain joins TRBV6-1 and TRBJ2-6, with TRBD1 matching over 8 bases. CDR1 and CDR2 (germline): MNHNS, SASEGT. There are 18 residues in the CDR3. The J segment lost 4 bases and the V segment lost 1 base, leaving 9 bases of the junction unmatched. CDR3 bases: TGTGCCAGCAGTGAAGTGGCAGGGGGCCTCCCAGGGGCCAACGTCCTGACTTTC. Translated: CASSEVAGGLPGANVLTF.

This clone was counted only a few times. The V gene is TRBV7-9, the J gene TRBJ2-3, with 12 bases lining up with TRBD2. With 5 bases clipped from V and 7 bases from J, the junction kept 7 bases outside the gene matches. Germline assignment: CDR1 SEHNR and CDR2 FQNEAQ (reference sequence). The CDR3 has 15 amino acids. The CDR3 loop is CASSLLAGGRNTQYF. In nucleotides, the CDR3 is TGTGCCAGCAGCCTCCTAGCGGGGGGGCGAAATACGCAGTATTTT.

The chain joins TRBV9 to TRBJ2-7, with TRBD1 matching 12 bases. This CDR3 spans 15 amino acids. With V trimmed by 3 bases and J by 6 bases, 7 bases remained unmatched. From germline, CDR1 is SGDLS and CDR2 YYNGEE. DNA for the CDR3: TGTGCCAGCAGCGCCCCCGGGACAGGGGGCGCCGAGCAGTACTTC. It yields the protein CASSAPGTGGAEQYF.

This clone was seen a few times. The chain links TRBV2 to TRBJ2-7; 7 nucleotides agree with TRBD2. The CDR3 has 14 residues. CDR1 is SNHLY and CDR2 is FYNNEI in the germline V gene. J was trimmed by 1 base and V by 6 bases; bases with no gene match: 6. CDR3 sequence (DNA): TGTGCCAGCAGGCTGGGGGGGGAATCCTACGAGCAGTACTTC. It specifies CASRLGGESYEQYF. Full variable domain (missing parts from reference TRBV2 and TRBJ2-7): EPEVTQTPSHQVTQMGQEVILRCVPISNHLYFYWYRQILGQKVEFLVSFYNNEISEKSEIFDDQFSVERPDGSNFTLKIRSTKLEDSAMYFCASRLGGESYEQYFGPGTRLTVT.

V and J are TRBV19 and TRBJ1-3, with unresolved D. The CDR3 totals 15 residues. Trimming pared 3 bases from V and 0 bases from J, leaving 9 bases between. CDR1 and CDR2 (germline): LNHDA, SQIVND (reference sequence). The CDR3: CASSITGFSGNTIYF. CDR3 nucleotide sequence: TGTGCCAGTAGTATTACGGGGTTCTCTGGAAACACCATATATTTT.

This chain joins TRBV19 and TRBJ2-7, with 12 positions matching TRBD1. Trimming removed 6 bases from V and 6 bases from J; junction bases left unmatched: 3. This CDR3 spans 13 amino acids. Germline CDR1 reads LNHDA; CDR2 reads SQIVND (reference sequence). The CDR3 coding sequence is TGTGCCAGTAGGGGGACAGGGGGCTCCGAGCAGTACTTC. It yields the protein CASRGTGGSEQYF.

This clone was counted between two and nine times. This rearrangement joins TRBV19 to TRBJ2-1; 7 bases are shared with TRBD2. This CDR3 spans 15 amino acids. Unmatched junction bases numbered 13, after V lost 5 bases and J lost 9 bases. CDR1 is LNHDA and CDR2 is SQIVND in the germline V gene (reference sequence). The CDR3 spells CASSSSGGVFFEQFF. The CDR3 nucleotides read TGTGCCAGTAGTTCTAGCGGTGGGGTCTTTTTTGAGCAGTTCTTC.

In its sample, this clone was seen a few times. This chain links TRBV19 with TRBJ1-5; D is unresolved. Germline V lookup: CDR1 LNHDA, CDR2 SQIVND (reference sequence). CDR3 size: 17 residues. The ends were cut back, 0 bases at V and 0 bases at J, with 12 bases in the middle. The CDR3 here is CASSIDLRGGSNQPQHF. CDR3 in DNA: TGTGCCAGTAGTATAGATCTTCGGGGAGGTAGCAATCAGCCCCAGCATTTT. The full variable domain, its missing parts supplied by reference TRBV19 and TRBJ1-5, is DGGITQSPKYLFRKEGQNVTLSCEQNLNHDAMYWYRQDPGQGLRLIYYSQIVNDFQKGDIAEGYSVSREKKESFPLTVTSAQKNPTAFYLCASSIDLRGGSNQPQHFGDGTRLSIL.

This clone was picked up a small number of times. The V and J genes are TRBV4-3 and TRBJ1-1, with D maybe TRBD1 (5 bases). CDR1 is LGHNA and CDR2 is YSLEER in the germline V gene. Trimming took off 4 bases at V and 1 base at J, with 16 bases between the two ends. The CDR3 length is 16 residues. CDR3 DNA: TGCGCCAGCAGCCGAGTTCGCCCCCAGGGGAACACTGAAGCTTTCTTT. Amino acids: CASSRVRPQGNTEAFF.